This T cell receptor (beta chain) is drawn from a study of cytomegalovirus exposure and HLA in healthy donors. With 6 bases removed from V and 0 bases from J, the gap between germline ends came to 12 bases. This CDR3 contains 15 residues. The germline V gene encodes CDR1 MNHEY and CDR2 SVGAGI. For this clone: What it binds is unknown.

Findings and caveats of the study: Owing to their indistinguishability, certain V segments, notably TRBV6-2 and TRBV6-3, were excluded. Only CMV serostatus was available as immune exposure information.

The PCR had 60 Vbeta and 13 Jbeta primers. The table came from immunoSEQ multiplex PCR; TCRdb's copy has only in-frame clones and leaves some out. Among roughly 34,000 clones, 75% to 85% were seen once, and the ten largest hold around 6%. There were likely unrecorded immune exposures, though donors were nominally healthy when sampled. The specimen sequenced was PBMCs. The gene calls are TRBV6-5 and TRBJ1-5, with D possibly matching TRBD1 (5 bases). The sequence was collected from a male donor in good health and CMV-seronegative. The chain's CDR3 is CASSNGGFSNQPQHF. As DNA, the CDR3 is TGTGCCAGCAGCAACGGGGGATTTAGCAATCAGCCCCAGCATTTT.